The clone carrying this TCR beta chain was seen a handful of times. The antigen is undetermined. TCRdb redid the calling of the 5' RACE reads with MiXCR, one entry per CDR3 protein. The sample records 200,000 or so distinct CDR3 sequences, about a sixth being singletons. This record comes from a study of identical twins. Study-level findings and limits: With monozygotic twins, out-of-frame TCR alpha sharing exceeded what models estimated.

The same specimen was also included in a second study, on T cells expressing NK-cell markers.

The clonotype comes from a woman aged 18-29 years in good health. The source material was CD8+ T cells sorted from blood.

Here the CDR3 DNA reads TGCGCCAGCAGCACGGGACTAGTTATCACAGATACGCAGTATTTT. It encodes CASSTGLVITDTQYF. V usage is TRBV10-2 and J usage is TRBJ2-3; TRBD2 aligns across 8 bases. CDR3 length equals 15 residues. V lost 6 bases to trimming and J lost 2 bases; unmatched junction nucleotides: 7. Germline CDR1 and CDR2: WSHSY and SAAADI.